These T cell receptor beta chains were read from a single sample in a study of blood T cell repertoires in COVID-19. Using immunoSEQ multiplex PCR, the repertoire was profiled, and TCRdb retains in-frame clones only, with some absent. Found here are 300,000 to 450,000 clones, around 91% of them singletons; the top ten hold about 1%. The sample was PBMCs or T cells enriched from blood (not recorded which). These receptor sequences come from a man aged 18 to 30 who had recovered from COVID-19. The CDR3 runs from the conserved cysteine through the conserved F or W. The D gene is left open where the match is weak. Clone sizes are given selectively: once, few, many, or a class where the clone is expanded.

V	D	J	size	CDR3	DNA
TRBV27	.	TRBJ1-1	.	CASSLPGGNTEAFF	TGTGCCAGCAGTTTACCGGGGGGGAACACTGAAGCTTTCTTT
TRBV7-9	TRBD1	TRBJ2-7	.	CASSSEIIGQGSSYEQYF	TGTGCCAGCAGCTCAGAAATAATAGGACAGGGAAGTTCCTACGAGCAGTACTTC
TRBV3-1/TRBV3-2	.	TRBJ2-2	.	CASSYRVAGELFF	TGTGCCAGCAGTTACAGGGTCGCGGGGGAGCTGTTTTTT
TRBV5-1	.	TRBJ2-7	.	CASSLGQNYEQYF	TGCGCCAGCAGCTTGGGACAGAACTACGAGCAGTACTTC
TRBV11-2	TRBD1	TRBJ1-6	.	CASSSQETGVSYF	TGTGCCAGCAGCTCCCAGGAAACAGGGGTATCATACTTT
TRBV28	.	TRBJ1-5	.	CASSRGGSGQPQHF	TGTGCCAGCAGCCGCGGGGGGTCCGGTCAGCCCCAGCATTTT
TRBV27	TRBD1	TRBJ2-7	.	CASSPLDRANPYEQYF	TGTGCCAGCAGTCCTCTCGACAGGGCAAACCCCTACGAGCAGTACTTC
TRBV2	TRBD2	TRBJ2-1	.	CASRAPGLADNEQFF	TGTGCCAGCAGGGCACCGGGACTAGCGGACAATGAGCAGTTCTTC
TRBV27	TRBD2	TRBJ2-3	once	CASSPLAASTDTQYF	TGTGCCAGCAGTCCCCTAGCGGCTAGCACAGATACGCAGTATTTT
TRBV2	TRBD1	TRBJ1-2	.	CASSPDRNYGYTF	TGTGCCAGCAGTCCGGACAGGAACTATGGCTACACCTTC
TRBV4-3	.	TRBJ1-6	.	CASSHGLDSSNSPLHF	TGCGCCAGCAGCCATGGTTTAGACAGTTCCAATTCACCCCTCCACTTT
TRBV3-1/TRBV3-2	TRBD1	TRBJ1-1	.	CASSPGQGAFF	TGTGCCAGCAGCCCGGGACAGGGGGCTTTCTTT
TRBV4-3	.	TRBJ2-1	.	CASSAYRDNEQFF	TGCGCCAGCAGCGCCTACAGGGACAATGAGCAGTTCTTC
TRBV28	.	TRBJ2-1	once	CASMRWESNEQFF	TGTGCCAGCATGAGGTGGGAGTCCAATGAGCAGTTCTTC
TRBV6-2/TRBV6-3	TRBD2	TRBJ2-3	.	CASSPGLAGGLSTDTQYF	TGTGCCAGCAGCCCTGGACTAGCGGGAGGGCTAAGCACAGATACGCAGTATTTT
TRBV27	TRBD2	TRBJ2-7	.	CASSPTTGGNEQYF	TGTGCCAGCAGTCCCACCACGGGGGGGAACGAGCAGTACTTC
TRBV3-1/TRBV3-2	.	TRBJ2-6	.	CASSLRGTGANVLTF	TGTGCCAGCAGCCTTAGGGGAACTGGGGCCAACGTCCTGACTTTC
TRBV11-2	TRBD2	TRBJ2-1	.	CASSLRLAVYNEQFF	TGTGCCAGCAGCTTACGCCTAGCGGTATACAATGAGCAGTTCTTC
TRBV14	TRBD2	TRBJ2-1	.	CASSLAGTYNEQFF	TGTGCCAGCAGCCTAGCGGGGACCTACAATGAGCAGTTCTTC
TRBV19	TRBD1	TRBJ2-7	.	CASSMGQGSYEQYF	TGTGCCAGTAGTATGGGACAGGGGTCCTACGAGCAGTACTTC
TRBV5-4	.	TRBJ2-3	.	CASSYRGGITDTQYF	TGTGCCAGCAGCTATAGGGGGGGCATCACAGATACGCAGTATTTT
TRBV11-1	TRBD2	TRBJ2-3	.	CASSSTSEGDTQYF	TGTGCCAGCAGCTCGACTAGCGAAGGAGATACGCAGTATTTT
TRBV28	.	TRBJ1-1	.	CASHDRNTEAFF	TGTGCCAGCCACGACAGGAACACTGAAGCTTTCTTT
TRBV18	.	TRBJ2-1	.	CASSPSGGYNEQFF	TGTGCCAGCTCACCATCCGGCGGCTACAATGAGCAGTTCTTC
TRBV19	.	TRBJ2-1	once	CASSIASSPSYNEQFF	TGTGCCAGTAGTATCGCTTCCAGTCCTTCCTACAATGAGCAGTTCTTC
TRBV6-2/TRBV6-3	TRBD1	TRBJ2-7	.	CASSNSGGYHYEQYF	TGTGCCAGCAGTAACTCAGGGGGCTACCACTACGAGCAGTACTTC
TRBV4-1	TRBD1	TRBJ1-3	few	CASSQPRDRSSGNTIYF	TGCGCCAGCAGCCAACCCCGGGACAGGAGCTCTGGAAACACCATATATTTT
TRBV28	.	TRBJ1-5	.	CATKPTGTAVNQPQHF	TGTGCCACCAAACCCACAGGGACCGCCGTCAATCAGCCCCAGCATTTT
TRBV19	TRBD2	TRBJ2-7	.	CASTEVSGRGGEQYF	TGTGCCAGTACCGAAGTTAGCGGGAGAGGGGGCGAGCAGTACTTC
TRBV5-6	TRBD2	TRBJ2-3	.	CASSLGGLERMQYF	TGTGCCAGCAGCTTGGGGGGACTAGAGAGGATGCAGTATTTT
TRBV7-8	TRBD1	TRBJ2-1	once	CASTRQGHTYNEQFF	TGTGCCAGCACCAGACAGGGGCATACCTACAATGAGCAGTTCTTC
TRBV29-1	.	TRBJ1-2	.	CSVELGQSMSYTF	TGCAGCGTTGAACTGGGCCAATCTATGAGCTACACCTTC
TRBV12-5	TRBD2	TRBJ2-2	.	CASGRIGGASGINAGELFF	TGTGCTAGTGGCAGAATCGGGGGGGCCTCTGGGATTAACGCCGGGGAGCTGTTTTTT
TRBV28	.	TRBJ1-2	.	CASNYGTFYGYTF	TGTGCCAGCAATTACGGGACATTTTATGGCTACACCTTC
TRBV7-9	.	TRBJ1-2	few	CASSSGSPIRYGYTF	TGTGCCAGCAGCTCCGGGTCCCCCATTCGTTATGGCTACACCTTC
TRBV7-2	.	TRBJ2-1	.	CASSQAGGPQNEQFF	TGTGCCAGCAGCCAAGCCGGGGGGCCGCAAAATGAGCAGTTCTTC
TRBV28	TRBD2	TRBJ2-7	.	CASRLGLAASYEQYF	TGTGCCAGCAGACTGGGACTAGCGGCCTCCTACGAGCAGTACTTC
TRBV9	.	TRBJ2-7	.	CASSPGGADEQYF	TGTGCCAGCAGCCCGGGTGGGGCCGACGAGCAGTACTTC
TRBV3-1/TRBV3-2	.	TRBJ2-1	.	CASSRPRPRNEQFF	TGTGCCAGCAGCCGGCCGCGGCCAAGGAATGAGCAGTTCTTC
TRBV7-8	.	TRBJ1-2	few	CASSPGQLANYGYTF	TGTGCCAGCAGCCCCGGACAGCTTGCTAACTATGGCTACACCTTC
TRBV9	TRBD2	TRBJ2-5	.	CASSVGLAGFETQYF	TGTGCCAGCAGCGTAGGACTAGCGGGGTTTGAGACCCAGTACTTC
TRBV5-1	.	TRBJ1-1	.	CASSLGPQAEEAFF	TGCGCCAGCAGCTTGGGCCCCCAAGCGGAGGAAGCTTTCTTT